One and the same sample provided the 2 T cell receptor beta chains below, sequenced in a study of radiation and T cells in renal cell carcinoma. The time point is: blood 2 weeks post-SBRT. Treatment here: 15 Gy SBRT to primary tumor, nephrectomy 4 weeks later. The method was immunoSEQ multiplex PCR; TCRdb's version includes in-frame clones alone and lacks a portion of them. Here the sample spans over 60,000 clones, 65% to 90% being singletons. The sample was blood, taken from a patient whose treatment included radiotherapy and nephrectomy. The receptor source for this set is a woman between 45 and 60 years old with renal cell carcinoma.

This clone was recorded only once. The chain combines TRBV5-1 with TRBJ1-3; TRBD1 agrees at 8 bases. After removal of 4 bases from V and 0 bases from J, the junction contained 3 bases not matched to a gene. The V gene's germline CDR1 is SGHRS and CDR2 YFSETQ. The CDR3 runs 15 residues. The CDR3 DNA sequence: TGCGCCAGCAGCATGGACAGGGCCTCTGGAAACACCATATATTTT. It codes for CASSMDRASGNTIYF.

The chain's CDR3 is CASSPPFRDRGQETQYF. The CDR3 DNA follows: TGTGCCAGCTCACCACCGTTTAGGGACCGTGGACAAGAGACCCAGTACTTC. The V call is TRBV18, the J call TRBJ2-5; D assignment may be TRBD1 or TRBD2 (5 bases each). The CDR3 contains 17 residues. The V end was cut by 0 bases, the J end by 2 bases, with 16 bases between. CDR1 is KGHSH and CDR2 is LQKENI in the germline V gene.